The rows below give T cell receptor beta chains drawn from one sample of a study of cytomegalovirus exposure and HLA in healthy donors. Generated by immunoSEQ multiplex PCR, the TCRdb table keeps only in-frame clones and is missing some. The sample records 110,000 or so clones, roughly 13% being singletons. Sequencing was done on a sample of PBMCs. These receptors were obtained from a man between 40 and 49 years old in good health and CMV-seropositive. CDR3s include the opening cysteine and the closing phenylalanine or tryptophan. The order of the fields is V gene, J gene, clone size, D gene, CDR3 DNA, CDR3 protein. The D gene is left open where the match is weak. Clone size is given for some rows only: seen once, a few or many times, or a class if the clone is expanded.

TRBV7-2	TRBJ1-2	few	.	TGTGCCAGCAGGCCTTCAGCCCAATCTACCGGGAACGGCTACACCTTC	CASRPSAQSTGNGYTF
TRBV2	TRBJ1-5	few	.	TGTGCCAGCAGTGGGCAGGGTAGTAATCAGCCCCAGCATTTT	CASSGQGSNQPQHF
TRBV25-1	TRBJ1-2	few	TRBD1	TGTGCCAGCAGCCCCCTGGACAGGGTCTATGGCTACACCTTC	CASSPLDRVYGYTF
TRBV6-1	TRBJ1-2	few	.	TGTGCCAGCAGTGAAATAATACAGCGCCGGAGCGGCACCTTC	CASSEIIQRRSGTF
TRBV5-1	TRBJ1-3	.	.	TGCGCCAGCAGCTTGCCGTCGGGGGCTGGAAACACCATATATTTT	CASSLPSGAGNTIYF
TRBV28	TRBJ1-5	.	.	TGTGCCAGCAGTTTAGCACAGAATAGCAATCAGCCCCAGCATTTT	CASSLAQNSNQPQHF
TRBV5-1	TRBJ2-2	.	TRBD2	TGCGCCAGCAGCTTCCCTAGCGGGACGAACACCGGGGAGCTGTTTTTT	CASSFPSGTNTGELFF
TRBV7-9	TRBJ1-2	.	TRBD1	TGTGCCAGCAGCGAACAGGGGTCGGAAGTTTATGGCTACACCTTC	CASSEQGSEVYGYTF
TRBV5-1	TRBJ1-2	few	TRBD1	TGCGCCAGCAGCTCGGGGACAGACCTTAACTATGGCTACACCTTC	CASSSGTDLNYGYTF
TRBV5-1	TRBJ2-1	few	.	TGCGCCAGCAGCCCGTCCGTGAGCTCCTACAATGAGCAGTTCTTC	CASSPSVSSYNEQFF
TRBV6-6	TRBJ2-7	.	.	TGTGCCAGCAGTTACGAGGGTCTAGCAACGTACGAGCAGTACTTC	CASSYEGLATYEQYF
TRBV7-2	TRBJ1-2	.	.	TGTGCCAGCAGCCCCCGGGGGAGGGGAGGCTACACCTTC	CASSPRGRGGYTF
TRBV25-1	TRBJ1-5	few	.	TGTGCCAGCAGTGAGGAAGGGGGGGGTATAGATCAGCCCCAGCATTTT	CASSEEGGGIDQPQHF
TRBV7-8	TRBJ2-5	.	TRBD2	TGTGCCAGCAGCTGGAGGACTAGCGGGGTCCAAGAGACCCAGTACTTC	CASSWRTSGVQETQYF
TRBV7-9	TRBJ2-7	few	.	TGTGCCAGCTCTTCTAGCGTACCCTGGAGGGACGAGCAGTACTTC	CASSSSVPWRDEQYF
TRBV29-1	TRBJ2-7	few	TRBD1	TGCAGCGTTGAGGTGACAGGGGACTACGAGCAGTACTTC	CSVEVTGDYEQYF
TRBV2	TRBJ2-7	few	.	TGTGCCAGCAGTGTCAGGGGCGAGCAGTACTTC	CASSVRGEQYF
TRBV7-6	TRBJ2-3	.	TRBD2	TGTGCCAGCAGCTTAGCGAGGCTAGCGGGATTTTCGGCAGATACGCAGTATTTT	CASSLARLAGFSADTQYF
TRBV27	TRBJ1-6	.	TRBD1	TGTGCCAGCAGTGTGGACAGGGGCCATAATTCACCCCTCCACTTT	CASSVDRGHNSPLHF
TRBV7-9	TRBJ1-1	.	.	TGTGCCAGCAGGTACAGGAGGAACACTGAAGCTTTCTTT	CASRYRRNTEAFF
TRBV9	TRBJ1-2	few	TRBD1	TGTGCCAGCAGCGTAGCAAGGTGGGACAGTAACTATGGCTACACCTTC	CASSVARWDSNYGYTF
TRBV27	TRBJ2-7	.	TRBD2	TGTGCCAGCAGTTCCCCCCTGCTAGCGGGAGGGCCTGAGGAGCAGTACTTC	CASSSPLLAGGPEEQYF
TRBV5-6	TRBJ1-2	few	TRBD1	TGTGCCAGCGTTCGGGACAGCCTTCCCTATGGCTACACCTTC	CASVRDSLPYGYTF
TRBV5-4	TRBJ2-7	.	.	TGTGCCAGCAGCTTCGACAGCCGACACTACGAGCAGTACTTC	CASSFDSRHYEQYF
TRBV6-5	TRBJ1-5	few	TRBD1	TGTGCCAGCAGGGGGCAGGGGGCAGGCAATCAGCCCCAGCATTTT	CASRGQGAGNQPQHF
TRBV7-9	TRBJ1-1	.	TRBD1	TGTGCCAGCAGCCCCCGGGGGACAGTGAACACTGAAGCTTTCTTT	CASSPRGTVNTEAFF
TRBV29-1	TRBJ2-1	few	.	TGCAGCGTGGGTCAGGGTGCGGAGCTCTACAATGAGCAGTTCTTC	CSVGQGAELYNEQFF
TRBV7-2	TRBJ1-1	.	.	TGTGCCAGCAGCGAAGTGGGAGTGAACACTGAAGCTTTCTTT	CASSEVGVNTEAFF
TRBV27	TRBJ2-1	few	TRBD2	TGTGCCAGCAGCACCGGGACTAGCGGACACAATGAGCAGTTCTTC	CASSTGTSGHNEQFF
TRBV14	TRBJ1-3	few	.	TGTGCCAGCAGCCGTGTCGCAGCGGCGGGAAACACCATATATTTT	CASSRVAAAGNTIYF
TRBV28	TRBJ2-1	few	.	TGTGCCAGCAGTTTATGGGATACTAGTTCCCACAATGAGCAGTTCTTC	CASSLWDTSSHNEQFF
TRBV28	TRBJ2-7	.	TRBD2	TGTGCCAGCAGAAATGGACTAGCGGGAGAGTTCTCCGAGCAGTACTTC	CASRNGLAGEFSEQYF
TRBV18	TRBJ2-5	.	TRBD1	TGTGCCAGCTCAATGGACAGGGGTGGAGAGACCCAGTACTTC	CASSMDRGGETQYF
TRBV7-2	TRBJ1-5	.	.	TGTGCCAGCAGGTCAGGGGATAGCAATCAGCCCCAGCATTTT	CASRSGDSNQPQHF
TRBV7-2	TRBJ2-2	.	.	TGTGCCAGCAGCCTCTACCGCCTCACCGGGGAGCTGTTTTTT	CASSLYRLTGELFF
TRBV9	TRBJ2-6	.	TRBD1	TGTGCCAGCAGCTTAGGGACAGCCGGGGCCAACGTCCTGACTTTC	CASSLGTAGANVLTF
TRBV11-2	TRBJ2-5	.	TRBD1	TGTGCCAGCAGCCAGGGACAGGGTTTAGGGACCCAGTACTTC	CASSQGQGLGTQYF
TRBV4-1	TRBJ1-2	.	.	TGCGCCAGCAGCCAAGATCGAGGTAGGGCGGGCGATGGCTACACCTTC	CASSQDRGRAGDGYTF
TRBV7-9	TRBJ1-1	few	TRBD1	TGTGCCAGCAGCGAGCGACCTGGGACAGGGGGCACTGAAGCTTTCTTT	CASSERPGTGGTEAFF
TRBV7-2	TRBJ1-4	.	.	TGTGCCAGCAGCTTTGCAGGGATGAATGAAAAACTGTTTTTT	CASSFAGMNEKLFF
TRBV7-9	TRBJ2-7	few	TRBD2	TGTGCCAGCGGGGGACTAGCGGGTTGGCAGTACTTC	CASGGLAGWQYF
TRBV9	TRBJ1-5	.	.	TGTGCCAGCAGCGTAGGGTGGGGAGGGGAAGGTGGGCAGCCCCAGCATTTT	CASSVGWGGEGGQPQHF
TRBV28	TRBJ1-2	few	TRBD1	TGTGCCAGCAGTACCCAGGGGGCGGGTGGCTACACCTTC	CASSTQGAGGYTF
TRBV18	TRBJ2-1	.	.	TGTGCCAGCTCACCCGGGTTAGGGGTCAATGAGCAGTTCTTC	CASSPGLGVNEQFF
TRBV6-6	TRBJ1-2	few	TRBD1	TGTGCCAGCAGTTCCCAACCGGACAGGGCAAGATATGGCTACACCTTC	CASSSQPDRARYGYTF
TRBV7-8	TRBJ2-7	few	TRBD1	TGTGCCAGCAGCTTCGGACAGGGCCTCTACGAGCAGTACTTC	CASSFGQGLYEQYF
TRBV5-4	TRBJ2-3	.	.	TGTGCCAGCAGCTTGGCCGAGGTCAGCACGCAGTATTTT	CASSLAEVSTQYF
TRBV5-1	TRBJ2-1	few	.	TGCGCCAGCAGCCCGCTCAGGGAGGAAGCCTACAATGAGCAGTTCTTC	CASSPLREEAYNEQFF
TRBV15	TRBJ1-5	few	.	TGTGCCACCAGCAGGGCTCAGAGGGATCAGCCCCAGCATTTT	CATSRAQRDQPQHF
TRBV7-6	TRBJ2-1	.	.	TGTGCCAGCAGCTTGGAGGACAGATCCAATGAGCAGTTCTTC	CASSLEDRSNEQFF
TRBV10-3	TRBJ1-1	few	TRBD1	TGTGCCAGTCGGACCGGGACAGAAAACACTGAAGCTTTCTTT	CASRTGTENTEAFF
TRBV13	TRBJ1-2	.	TRBD1	TGTGCCAGCAGCCTCCTGGGACAGGGGCCGCGTGGCTACACCTTC	CASSLLGQGPRGYTF
TRBV27	TRBJ2-3	few	.	TGTGCCAGCAGTTTATCGAATCGGGGGTGGCAGTATTTT	CASSLSNRGWQYF
TRBV7-2	TRBJ2-1	.	.	TGTGCCTCCAGTGGGGGGTCGGGGACCTACAATGAGCAGTTCTTC	CASSGGSGTYNEQFF
TRBV10-2	TRBJ1-5	.	TRBD1	TGCGCCAGCAGTCAGGGGGCGAGTCAGCCCCAGCATTTT	CASSQGASQPQHF